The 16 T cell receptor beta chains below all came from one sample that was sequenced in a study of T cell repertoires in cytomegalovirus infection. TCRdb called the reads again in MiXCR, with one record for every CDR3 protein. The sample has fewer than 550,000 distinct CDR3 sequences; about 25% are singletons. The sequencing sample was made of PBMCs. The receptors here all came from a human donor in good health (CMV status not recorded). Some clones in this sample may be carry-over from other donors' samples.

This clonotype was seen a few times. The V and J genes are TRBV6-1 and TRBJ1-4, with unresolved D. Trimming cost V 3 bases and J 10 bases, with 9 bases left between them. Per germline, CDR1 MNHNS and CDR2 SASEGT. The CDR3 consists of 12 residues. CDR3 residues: CASSEELRKLFF. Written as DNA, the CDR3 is TGTGCCAGCAGTGAGGAGCTTCGAAAACTGTTTTTT.

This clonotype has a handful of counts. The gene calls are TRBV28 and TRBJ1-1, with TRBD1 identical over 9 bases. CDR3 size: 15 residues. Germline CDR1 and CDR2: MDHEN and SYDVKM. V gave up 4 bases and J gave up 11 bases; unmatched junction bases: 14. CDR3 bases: TGTGCCAGCAGTTCTCCGAAGAGGGACAGGGCGTCGGCTTTCTTT. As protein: CASSSPKRDRASAFF.

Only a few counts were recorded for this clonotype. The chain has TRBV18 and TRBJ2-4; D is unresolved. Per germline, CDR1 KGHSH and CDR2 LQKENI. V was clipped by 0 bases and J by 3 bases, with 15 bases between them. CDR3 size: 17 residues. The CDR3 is CASSPPNPRSNKNIQYF. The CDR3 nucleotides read TGTGCCAGCTCACCACCGAATCCCCGGAGTAACAAAAACATTCAGTACTTC.

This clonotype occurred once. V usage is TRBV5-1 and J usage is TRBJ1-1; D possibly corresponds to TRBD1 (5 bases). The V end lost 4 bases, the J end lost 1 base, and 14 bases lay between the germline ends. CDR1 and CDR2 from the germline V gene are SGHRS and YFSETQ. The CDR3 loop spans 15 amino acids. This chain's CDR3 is CASSGRDGPNTEAFF. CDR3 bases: TGCGCCAGCAGCGGGCGGGACGGTCCGAACACTGAAGCTTTCTTT.

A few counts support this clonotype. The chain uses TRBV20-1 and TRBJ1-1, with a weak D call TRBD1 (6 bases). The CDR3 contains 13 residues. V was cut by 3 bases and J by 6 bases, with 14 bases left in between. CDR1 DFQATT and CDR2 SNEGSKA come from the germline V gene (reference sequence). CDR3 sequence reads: CSASSGQSAEAFF. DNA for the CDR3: TGCAGTGCTAGTAGCGGACAGAGTGCTGAAGCTTTCTTT.

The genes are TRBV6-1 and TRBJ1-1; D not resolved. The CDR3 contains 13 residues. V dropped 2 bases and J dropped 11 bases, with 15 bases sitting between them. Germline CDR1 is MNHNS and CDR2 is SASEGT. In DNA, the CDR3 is TGTGCCAGCAGTGAAATTGGGGATTCGGTGGCTTTCTTT. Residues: CASSEIGDSVAFF.

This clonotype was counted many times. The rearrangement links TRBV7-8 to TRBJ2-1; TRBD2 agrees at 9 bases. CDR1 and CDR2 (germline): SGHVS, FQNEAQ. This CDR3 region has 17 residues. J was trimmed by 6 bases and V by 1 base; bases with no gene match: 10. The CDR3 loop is CASSLVGSGRLLNEQFF. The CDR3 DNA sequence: TGTGCCAGCAGCTTAGTGGGTAGCGGGAGACTCCTCAATGAGCAGTTCTTC.

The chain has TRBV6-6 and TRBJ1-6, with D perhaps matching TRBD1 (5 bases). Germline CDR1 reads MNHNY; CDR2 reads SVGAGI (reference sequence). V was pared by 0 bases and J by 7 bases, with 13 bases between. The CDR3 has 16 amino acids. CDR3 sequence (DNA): TGTGCCAGCAGTTACTCGATATTCGCAGGGAATTCACCCCTCCACTTT. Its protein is CASSYSIFAGNSPLHF.

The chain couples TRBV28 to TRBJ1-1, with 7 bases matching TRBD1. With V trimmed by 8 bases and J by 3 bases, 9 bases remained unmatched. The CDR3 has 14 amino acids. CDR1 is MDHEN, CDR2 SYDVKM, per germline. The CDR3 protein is CASVLQGGDTEAFF. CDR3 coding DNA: TGTGCCAGCGTACTTCAGGGGGGAGACACTGAAGCTTTCTTT.

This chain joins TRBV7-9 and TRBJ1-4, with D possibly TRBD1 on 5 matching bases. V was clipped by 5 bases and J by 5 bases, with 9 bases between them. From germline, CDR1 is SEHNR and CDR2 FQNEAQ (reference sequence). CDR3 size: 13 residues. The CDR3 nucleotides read TGTGCCAGCAGCCGCCGGGGGAATGAAAAACTGTTTTTT. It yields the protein CASSRRGNEKLFF.

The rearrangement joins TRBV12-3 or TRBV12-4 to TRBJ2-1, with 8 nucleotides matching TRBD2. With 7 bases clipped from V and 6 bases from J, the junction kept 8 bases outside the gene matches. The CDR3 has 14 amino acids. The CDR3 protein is CASTPVTSVNEQFF. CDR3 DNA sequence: TGTGCCAGCACCCCGGTGACTAGCGTCAATGAGCAGTTCTTC.

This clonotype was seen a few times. The CDR3, as DNA: TGTGCCAGCAGTCCTTCGAGGGGACAAAAGAACACTGAAGCTTTCTTT. It yields the protein CASSPSRGQKNTEAFF. The chain joins TRBV6-6 to TRBJ1-1; D might be TRBD1 (6 bases). The CDR3 spans 16 residues. Germline V gene data show CDR1 as MNHNY and CDR2 as SVGAGI (reference sequence). Trimming removed 5 bases from V and 1 base from J, with 17 bases in between.

The CDR3 DNA is TGTGCCAGCAGCGCCCGAGCGGGAGATTCCTACGAGCAGTACTTC. Translation: CASSARAGDSYEQYF. The chain links TRBV7-2 to TRBJ2-7, with 8 bases matching TRBD2. CDR1 and CDR2 from the germline V gene are SGHTA and FQGNSA. The CDR3 runs 15 residues. The J segment lost 1 base and the V segment lost 5 bases, leaving 7 bases of the junction unmatched.

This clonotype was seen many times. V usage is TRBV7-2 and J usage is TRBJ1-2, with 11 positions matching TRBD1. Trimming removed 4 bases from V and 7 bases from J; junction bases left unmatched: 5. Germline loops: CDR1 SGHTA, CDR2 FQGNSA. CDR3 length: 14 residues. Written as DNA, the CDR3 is TGTGCCAGCAGCTCACGGACAGGGGGCTCTGGCTACACCTTC. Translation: CASSSRTGGSGYTF.

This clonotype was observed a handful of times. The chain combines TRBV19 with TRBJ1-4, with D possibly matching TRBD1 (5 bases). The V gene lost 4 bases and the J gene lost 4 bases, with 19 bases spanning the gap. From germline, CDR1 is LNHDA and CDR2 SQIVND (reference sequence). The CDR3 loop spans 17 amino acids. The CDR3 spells CASSTLTSGTDNEKLFF. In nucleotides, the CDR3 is TGTGCCAGTAGTACCTTGACCTCCGGGACCGATAATGAAAAACTGTTTTTT.

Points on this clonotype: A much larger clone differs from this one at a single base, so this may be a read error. As DNA, the CDR3 is TGCGCCAGCAGCCAAGATGGCGGATCGAGCTCCTACAATGAGCGGTTCTTC. This gives the protein CASSQDGGSSSYNERFF. This chain connects TRBV4-1 to TRBJ2-1; no clear D gene. Germline CDR1 reads MGHRA; CDR2 reads YSYEKL. This CDR3 is built from 17 residues.